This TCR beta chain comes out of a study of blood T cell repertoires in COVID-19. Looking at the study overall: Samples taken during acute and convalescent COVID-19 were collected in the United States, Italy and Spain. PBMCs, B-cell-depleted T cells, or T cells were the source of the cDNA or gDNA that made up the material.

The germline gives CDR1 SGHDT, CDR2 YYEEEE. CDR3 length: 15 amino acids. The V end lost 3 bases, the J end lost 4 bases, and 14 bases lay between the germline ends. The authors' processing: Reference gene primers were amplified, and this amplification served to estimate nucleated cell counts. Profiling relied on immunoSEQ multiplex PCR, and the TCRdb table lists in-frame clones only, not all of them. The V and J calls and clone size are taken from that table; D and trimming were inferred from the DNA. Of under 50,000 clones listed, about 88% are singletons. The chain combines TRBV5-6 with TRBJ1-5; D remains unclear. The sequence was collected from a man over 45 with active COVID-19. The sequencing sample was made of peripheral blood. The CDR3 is CASSYGDRENQPQHF. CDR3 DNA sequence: TGTGCCAGCAGCTACGGAGACCGGGAGAATCAGCCCCAGCATTTT.